This T cell receptor beta chain was captured by sequencing in a study of T cell repertoires in cytomegalovirus infection. Points from the study as a whole: Dominating the ex vivo response were TCR beta clonotypes that were CMV-specific and HLA-C-restricted.

A remark on this clonotype: Its target is unknown.

TCRdb re-derived calls from the reads in MiXCR, one entry per CDR3 protein. The table records under 300,000 distinct CDR3 sequences, 12% of them present only once. V lost 2 bases and J lost 1; bases outside the gene matches: 4. This CDR3 has 16 amino acids. The germline V gene has CDR1 MGHRA and CDR2 YSYEKL. This rearrangement joins TRBV4-1 to TRBJ2-7, with 11 bases matching TRBD2. Sequencing input: PBMCs. This clonotype was sampled from a human donor in good health (CMV status not recorded). Some clones in this sample may be carry-over from other donors' samples. The CDR3 protein is CASSQFGLAGSYEQYF. The CDR3 coding sequence is TGCGCCAGCAGCCAATTCGGACTAGCGGGTTCCTACGAGCAGTACTTC.